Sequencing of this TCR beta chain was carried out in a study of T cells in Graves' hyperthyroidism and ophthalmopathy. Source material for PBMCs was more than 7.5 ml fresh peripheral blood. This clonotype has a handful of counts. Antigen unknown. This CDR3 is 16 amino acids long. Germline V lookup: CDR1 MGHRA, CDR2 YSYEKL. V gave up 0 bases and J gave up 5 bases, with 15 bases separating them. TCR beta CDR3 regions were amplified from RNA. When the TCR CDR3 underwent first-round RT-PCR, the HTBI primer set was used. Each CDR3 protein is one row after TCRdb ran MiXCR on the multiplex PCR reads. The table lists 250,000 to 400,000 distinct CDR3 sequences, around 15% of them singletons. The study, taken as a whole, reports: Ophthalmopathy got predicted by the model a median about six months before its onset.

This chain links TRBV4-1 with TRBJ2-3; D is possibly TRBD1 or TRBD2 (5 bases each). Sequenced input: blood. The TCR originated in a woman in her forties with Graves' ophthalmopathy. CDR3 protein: CASSQELIKRGDTQYF. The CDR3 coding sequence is TGCGCCAGCAGCCAAGAATTAATCAAGAGGGGAGATACGCAGTATTTT.